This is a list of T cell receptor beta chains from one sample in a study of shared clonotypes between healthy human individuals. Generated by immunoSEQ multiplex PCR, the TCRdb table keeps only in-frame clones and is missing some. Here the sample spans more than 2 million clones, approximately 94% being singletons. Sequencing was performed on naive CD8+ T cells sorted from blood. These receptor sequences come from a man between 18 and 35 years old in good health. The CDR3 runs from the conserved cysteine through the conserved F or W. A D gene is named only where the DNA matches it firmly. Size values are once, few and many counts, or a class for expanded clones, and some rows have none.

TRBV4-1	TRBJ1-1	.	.	CASRGTEAFF	TGCGCCAGCCGTGGGACTGAAGCTTTCTTT
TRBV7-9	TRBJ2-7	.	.	CASSPPTGYEGEQYF	TGTGCCAGCAGCCCGCCTACGGGGTATGAGGGCGAGCAGTACTTC
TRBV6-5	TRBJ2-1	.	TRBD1	CASSYDRGNEQFF	TGTGCCAGCAGTTACGACAGGGGGAATGAGCAGTTCTTC
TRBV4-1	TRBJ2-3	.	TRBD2	CASSQRLAGGSTDTQYF	TGCGCCAGCAGCCAACGTCTAGCGGGAGGAAGCACAGATACGCAGTATTTT
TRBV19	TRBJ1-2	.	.	CASSIVPGSNYGYTF	TGTGCCAGTAGTATAGTTCCAGGAAGCAACTATGGCTACACCTTC
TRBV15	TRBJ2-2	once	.	CATSGLTFPTGELFF	TGTGCCACCAGCGGGCTAACTTTTCCCACCGGGGAGCTGTTTTTT
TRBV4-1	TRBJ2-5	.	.	CASSQDRNNQETQYF	TGCGCCAGCAGCCAAGATCGAAATAACCAAGAGACCCAGTACTTC
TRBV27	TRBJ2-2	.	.	CATSGWGDTGELFF	TGTGCCACCAGTGGATGGGGGGACACCGGGGAGCTGTTTTTT
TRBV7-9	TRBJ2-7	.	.	CASSSDSTLYEQYF	TGTGCCAGCAGCTCGGACAGCACTCTCTACGAGCAGTACTTC
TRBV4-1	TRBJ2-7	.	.	CASSQHRVANEQYF	TGCGCCAGCAGCCAACACAGGGTGGCTAACGAGCAGTACTTC